The 2 T cell receptor beta chains below were found in one sample sequenced in a study of cytomegalovirus exposure and HLA in healthy donors. The study ran its PCR with 60 Vbeta and 13 Jbeta primers. The data were produced by immunoSEQ multiplex PCR, yet TCRdb's version contains in-frame clones alone and is incomplete. There are almost 200,000 clones in the sample; about 76% occur only once, and about 0.36% lies in the top ten. The sequencing sample was made of PBMCs. The receptors come from a male donor in good health and CMV-seropositive.

This chain joins TRBV5-3 and TRBJ2-1, with 7 bases matching TRBD1. TRBV5-3 is given ORF status, its function remaining uncertain. The CDR3 consists of 12 residues. V was pared by 8 bases and J by 6 bases, with 5 bases of the junction left unmatched. The CDR3 region has the DNA TGTGCCAGCAACAGGGGCGGCAATGAGCAGTTCTTC. Encoded protein: CASNRGGNEQFF.

The chain links TRBV6-6 to TRBJ2-3; D is ambiguous. This CDR3 is built from 13 residues. V lost 8 bases and J 1 base, leaving 10 bases between the germline ends. Germline-derived CDR1 and CDR2 are MNHNY and SVGAGI (reference sequence). DNA of the CDR3: TGTGCCAGCGAGACGAGGCGCACAGATACGCAGTATTTT. It specifies CASETRRTDTQYF.